The subject of this entry is one T cell receptor beta chain. The source of the sample is a study of blood T cell repertoires in COVID-19. Background on the study: Italy, Spain and the United States were the sources of the convalescent and acute COVID-19 samples. Sample material is recorded as cDNA or gDNA derived from T cells, B-cell-depleted T cells, or PBMCs.

TCRdb's copy holds only in-frame clones and misses some; the assay was immunoSEQ multiplex PCR. Found here are 60,000 to 70,000 clones, more than 65% of them singletons; the top ten hold 4.5%. With V trimmed by 5 bases and J by 7 bases, 5 bases remained unmatched. Germline CDR1 SGHNT, CDR2 YENEEA. The CDR3 runs 14 residues. The clonotype originates from a woman aged 55-69 years with acute or convalescent COVID-19. Sequenced: peripheral blood. The chain couples TRBV11-3 to TRBJ1-6; 7 positions agree with TRBD1. The CDR3, as DNA: TGTGCCAGCAGCCCACAGGGGTCGAATTCACCCCTCCACTTT. This translates into CASSPQGSNSPLHF.